The sequence of this T cell receptor beta chain was determined in a study of blood T cells in healthy people across ages. A J-beta primer mix and a sample-barcoded 5' primer were used in a second PCR of about 7 to 12 cycles. TCRdb reanalysed the 5' RACE reads using MiXCR and keeps one entry per CDR3 protein. The sample consists of roughly 1.7 million distinct CDR3 sequences, around 36% of them appearing once. The CDR3 length is 14 residues. Germline CDR1 is MNHNS and CDR2 is SASEGT. V was clipped by 2 bases and J by 14 bases, with 19 bases between them. This chain links TRBV6-1 with TRBJ2-4; D may be TRBD2 (6 bases). The clonotype comes from a woman between 25 and 40 years old in good health. Sequenced input: blood. The CDR3 DNA is TGTGCCAGCAGTGAACTGGCGGGGCTCCGCGAGGAGTACTTC. Translated: CASSELAGLREEYF.